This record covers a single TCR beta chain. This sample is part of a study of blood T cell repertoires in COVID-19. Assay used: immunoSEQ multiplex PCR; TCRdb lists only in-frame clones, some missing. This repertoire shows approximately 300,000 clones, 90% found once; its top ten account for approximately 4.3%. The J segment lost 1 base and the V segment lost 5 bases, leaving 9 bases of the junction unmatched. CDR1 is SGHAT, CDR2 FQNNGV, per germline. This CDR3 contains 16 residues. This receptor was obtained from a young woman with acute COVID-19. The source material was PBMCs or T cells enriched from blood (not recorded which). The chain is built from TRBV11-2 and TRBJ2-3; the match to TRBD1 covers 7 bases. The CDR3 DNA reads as TGTGCCAGCAGCATCCTTGGGCAGGGGGGCACAGATACGCAGTATTTT. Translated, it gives CASSILGQGGTDTQYF.